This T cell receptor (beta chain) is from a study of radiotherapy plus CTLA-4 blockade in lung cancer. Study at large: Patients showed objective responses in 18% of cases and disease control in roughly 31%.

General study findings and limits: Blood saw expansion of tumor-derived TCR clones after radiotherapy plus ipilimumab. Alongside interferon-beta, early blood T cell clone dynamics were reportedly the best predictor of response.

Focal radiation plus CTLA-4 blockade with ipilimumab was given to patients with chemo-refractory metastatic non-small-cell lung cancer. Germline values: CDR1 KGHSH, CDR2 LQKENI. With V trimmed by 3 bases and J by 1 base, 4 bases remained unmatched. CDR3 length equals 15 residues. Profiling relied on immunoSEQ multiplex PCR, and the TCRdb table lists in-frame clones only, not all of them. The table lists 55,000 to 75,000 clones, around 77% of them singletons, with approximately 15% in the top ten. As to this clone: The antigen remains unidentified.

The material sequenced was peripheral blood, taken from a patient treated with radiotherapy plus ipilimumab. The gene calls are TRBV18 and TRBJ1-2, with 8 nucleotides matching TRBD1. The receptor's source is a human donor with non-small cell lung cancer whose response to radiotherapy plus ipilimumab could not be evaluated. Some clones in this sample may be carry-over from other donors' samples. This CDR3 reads CASSPRDRINYGYTF. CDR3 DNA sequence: TGTGCCAGCTCACCCCGGGACAGGATTAACTATGGCTACACCTTC.